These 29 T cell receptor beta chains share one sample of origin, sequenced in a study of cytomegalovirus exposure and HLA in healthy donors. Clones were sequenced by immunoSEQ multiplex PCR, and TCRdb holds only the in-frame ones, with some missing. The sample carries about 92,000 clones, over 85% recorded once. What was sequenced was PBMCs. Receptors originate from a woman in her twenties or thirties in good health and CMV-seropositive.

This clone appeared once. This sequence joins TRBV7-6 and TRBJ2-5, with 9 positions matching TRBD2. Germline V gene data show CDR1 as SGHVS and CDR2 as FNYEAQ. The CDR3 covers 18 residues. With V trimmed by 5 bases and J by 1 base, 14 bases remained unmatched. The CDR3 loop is CASSLLHYATSGQETQYF. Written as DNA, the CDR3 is TGTGCCAGCAGCCTACTCCATTACGCGACTAGCGGCCAAGAGACCCAGTACTTC.

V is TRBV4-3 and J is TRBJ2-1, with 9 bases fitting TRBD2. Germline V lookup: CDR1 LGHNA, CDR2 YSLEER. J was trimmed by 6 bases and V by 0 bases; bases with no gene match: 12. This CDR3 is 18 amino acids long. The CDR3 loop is CASSQEGAGGERSNEQFF. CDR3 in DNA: TGCGCCAGCAGCCAAGAAGGGGCGGGGGGGGAACGTAGCAATGAGCAGTTCTTC.

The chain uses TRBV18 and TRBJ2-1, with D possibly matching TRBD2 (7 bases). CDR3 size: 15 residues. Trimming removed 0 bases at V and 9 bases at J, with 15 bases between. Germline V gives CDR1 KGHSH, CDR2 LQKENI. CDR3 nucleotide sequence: TGTGCCAGCTCACCACCGAGCAGGGGAGGGGGTGAGCAGTTCTTC. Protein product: CASSPPSRGGGEQFF. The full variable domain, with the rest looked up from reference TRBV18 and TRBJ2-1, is NAGVMQNPRHLVRRRGQEARLRCSPMKGHSHVYWYRQLPEEGLKFMVYLQKENIIDESGMPKERFSAEFPKEGPSILRIQQVVRGDSAAYFCASSPPSRGGGEQFFGPGTRLTVL.

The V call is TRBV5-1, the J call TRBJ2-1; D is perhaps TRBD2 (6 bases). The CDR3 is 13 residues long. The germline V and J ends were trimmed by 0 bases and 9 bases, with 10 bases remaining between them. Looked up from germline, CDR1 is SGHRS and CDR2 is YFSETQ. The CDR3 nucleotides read TGCGCCAGCAGCTTGGCCGGGGGTTTTGAGCAGTTCTTC. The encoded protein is CASSLAGGFEQFF.

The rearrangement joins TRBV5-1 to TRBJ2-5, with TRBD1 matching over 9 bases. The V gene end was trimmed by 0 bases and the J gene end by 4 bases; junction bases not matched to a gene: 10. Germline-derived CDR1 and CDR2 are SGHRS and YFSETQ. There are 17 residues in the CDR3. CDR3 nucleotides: TGCGCCAGCAGCTTGGATACTGGGACAGGGTTTGGAGAGACCCAGTACTTC. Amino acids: CASSLDTGTGFGETQYF.

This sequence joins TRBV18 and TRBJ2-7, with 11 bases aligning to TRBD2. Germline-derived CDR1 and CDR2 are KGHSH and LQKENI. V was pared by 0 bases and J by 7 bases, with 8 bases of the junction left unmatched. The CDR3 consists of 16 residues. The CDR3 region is CASSPPIAGGPVEQYF. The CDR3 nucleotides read TGTGCCAGCTCACCACCTATAGCGGGAGGGCCGGTAGAGCAGTACTTC.

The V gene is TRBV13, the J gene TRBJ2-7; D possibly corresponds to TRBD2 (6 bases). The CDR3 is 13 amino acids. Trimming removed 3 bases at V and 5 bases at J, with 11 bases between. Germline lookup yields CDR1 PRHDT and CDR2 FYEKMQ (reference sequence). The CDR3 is CASSLRLENEQYF. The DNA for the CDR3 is TGTGCCAGCAGCTTGAGACTAGAAAACGAGCAGTACTTC.

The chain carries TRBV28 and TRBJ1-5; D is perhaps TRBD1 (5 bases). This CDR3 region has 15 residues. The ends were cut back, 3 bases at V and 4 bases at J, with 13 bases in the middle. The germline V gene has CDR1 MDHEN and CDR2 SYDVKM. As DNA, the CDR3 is TGTGCCAGCAGTTTCCCAGGGTTACGAAATCAGCCCCAGCATTTT. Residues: CASSFPGLRNQPQHF. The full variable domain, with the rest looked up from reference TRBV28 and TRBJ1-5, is DVKVTQSSRYLVKRTGEKVFLECVQDMDHENMFWYRQDPGLGLRLIYFSYDVKMKEKGDIPEGYSVSREKKERFSLILESASTNQTSMYLCASSFPGLRNQPQHFGDGTRLSIL.

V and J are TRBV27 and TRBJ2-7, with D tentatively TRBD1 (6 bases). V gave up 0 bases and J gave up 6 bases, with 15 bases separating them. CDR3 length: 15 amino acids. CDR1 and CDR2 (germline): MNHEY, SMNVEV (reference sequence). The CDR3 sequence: CASSLSHTTGFEQYF. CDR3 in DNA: TGTGCCAGCAGTTTATCCCACACTACAGGGTTCGAGCAGTACTTC.

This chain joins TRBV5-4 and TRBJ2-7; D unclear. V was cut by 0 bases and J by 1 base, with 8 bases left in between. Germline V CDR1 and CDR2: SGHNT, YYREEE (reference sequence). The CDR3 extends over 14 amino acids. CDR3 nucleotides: TGTGCCAGCAGCTTGGACTTAAAATCCTACGAGCAGTACTTC. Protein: CASSLDLKSYEQYF. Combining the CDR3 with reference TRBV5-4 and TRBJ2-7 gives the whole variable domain ETGVTQSPTHLIKTRGQQVTLRCSSQSGHNTVSWYQQALGQGPQFIFQYYREEENGRGNFPPRFSGLQFPNYSSELNVNALELDDSALYLCASSLDLKSYEQYFGPGTRLTVT.

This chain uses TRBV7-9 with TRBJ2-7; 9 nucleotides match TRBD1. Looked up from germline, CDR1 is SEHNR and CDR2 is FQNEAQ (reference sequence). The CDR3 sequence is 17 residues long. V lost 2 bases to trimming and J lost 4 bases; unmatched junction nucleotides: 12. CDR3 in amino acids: CASSLLTGWDREYEQYF. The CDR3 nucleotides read TGTGCCAGCAGCTTATTGACCGGATGGGACAGGGAATACGAGCAGTACTTC.

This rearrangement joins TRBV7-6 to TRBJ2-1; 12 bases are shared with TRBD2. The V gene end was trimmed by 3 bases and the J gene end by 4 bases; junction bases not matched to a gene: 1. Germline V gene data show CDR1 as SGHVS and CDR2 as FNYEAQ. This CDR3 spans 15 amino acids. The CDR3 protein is CASSFTSGRYNEQFF. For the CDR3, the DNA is TGTGCCAGCAGCTTTACTAGCGGGAGGTACAATGAGCAGTTCTTC.

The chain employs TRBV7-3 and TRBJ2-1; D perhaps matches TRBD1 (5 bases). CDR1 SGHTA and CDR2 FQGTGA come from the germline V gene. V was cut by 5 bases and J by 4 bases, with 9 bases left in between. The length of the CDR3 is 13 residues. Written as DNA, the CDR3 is TGTGCCAGCAGCATAGGGGTATACAATGAGCAGTTCTTC. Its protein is CASSIGVYNEQFF.

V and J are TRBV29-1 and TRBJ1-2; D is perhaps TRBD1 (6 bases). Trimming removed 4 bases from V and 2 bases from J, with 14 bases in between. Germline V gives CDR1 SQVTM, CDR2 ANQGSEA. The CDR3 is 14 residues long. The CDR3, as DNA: TGCAGCGTTGTACCATTCGGGACAAACTATGGCTACACCTTC. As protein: CSVVPFGTNYGYTF.

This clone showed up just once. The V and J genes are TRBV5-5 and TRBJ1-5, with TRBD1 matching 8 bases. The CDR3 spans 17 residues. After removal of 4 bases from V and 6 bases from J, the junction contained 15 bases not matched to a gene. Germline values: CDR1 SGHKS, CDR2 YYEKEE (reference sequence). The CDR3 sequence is CASSARTGNRGFQPQHF. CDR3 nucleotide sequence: TGTGCCAGCAGCGCTAGGACAGGGAATAGGGGTTTTCAGCCCCAGCATTTT.

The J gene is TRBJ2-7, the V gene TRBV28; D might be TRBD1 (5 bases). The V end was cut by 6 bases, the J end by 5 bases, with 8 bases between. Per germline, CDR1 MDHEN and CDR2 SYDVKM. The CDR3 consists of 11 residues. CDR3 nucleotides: TGTGCCAGCAGATACAGGAACGAGCAGTACTTC. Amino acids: CASRYRNEQYF. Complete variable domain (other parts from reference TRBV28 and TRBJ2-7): DVKVTQSSRYLVKRTGEKVFLECVQDMDHENMFWYRQDPGLGLRLIYFSYDVKMKEKGDIPEGYSVSREKKERFSLILESASTNQTSMYLCASRYRNEQYFGPGTRLTVT.

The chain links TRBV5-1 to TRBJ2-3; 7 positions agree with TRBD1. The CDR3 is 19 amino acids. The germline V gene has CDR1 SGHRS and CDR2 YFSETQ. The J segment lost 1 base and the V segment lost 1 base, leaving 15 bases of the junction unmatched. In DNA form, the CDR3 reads TGCGCCAGCAGCTTGTCGGTAGGGGGCGGTATTGGAGGCACAGATACGCAGTATTTT. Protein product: CASSLSVGGGIGGTDTQYF. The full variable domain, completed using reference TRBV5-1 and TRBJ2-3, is KAGVTQTPRYLIKTRGQQVTLSCSPISGHRSVSWYQQTPGQGLQFLFEYFSETQRNKGNFPGRFSGRQFSNSRSEMNVSTLELGDSALYLCASSLSVGGGIGGTDTQYFGPGTRLTVL.

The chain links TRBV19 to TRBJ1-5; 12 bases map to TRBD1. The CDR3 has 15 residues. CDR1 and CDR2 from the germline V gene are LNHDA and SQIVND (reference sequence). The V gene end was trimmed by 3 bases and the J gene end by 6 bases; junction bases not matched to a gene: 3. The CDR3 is CASSMGTGGGQPQHF. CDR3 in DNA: TGTGCCAGTAGTATGGGGACAGGGGGCGGTCAGCCCCAGCATTTT.

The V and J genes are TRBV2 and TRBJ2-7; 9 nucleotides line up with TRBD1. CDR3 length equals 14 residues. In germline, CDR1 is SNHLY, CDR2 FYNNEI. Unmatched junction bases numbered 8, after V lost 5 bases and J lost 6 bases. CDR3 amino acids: CASSPGTGISEQYF. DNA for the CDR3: TGTGCCAGCAGTCCCGGGACAGGGATTTCCGAGCAGTACTTC.

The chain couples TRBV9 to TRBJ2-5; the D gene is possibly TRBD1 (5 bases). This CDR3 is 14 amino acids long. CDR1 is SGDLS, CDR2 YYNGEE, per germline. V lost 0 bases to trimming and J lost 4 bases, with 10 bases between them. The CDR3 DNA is TGTGCCAGCAGCGTAGGGGGCCAACTAGAGACCCAGTACTTC. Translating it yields CASSVGGQLETQYF.

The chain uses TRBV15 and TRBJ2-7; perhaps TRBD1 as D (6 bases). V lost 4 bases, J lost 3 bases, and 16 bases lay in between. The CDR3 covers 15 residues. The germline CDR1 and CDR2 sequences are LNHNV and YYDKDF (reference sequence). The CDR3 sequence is CATSTGGQLLYEQYF. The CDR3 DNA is TGTGCCACCAGCACCGGTGGACAGCTCCTCTACGAGCAGTACTTC. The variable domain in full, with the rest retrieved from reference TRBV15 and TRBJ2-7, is DAMVIQNPRYQVTQFGKPVTLSCSQTLNHNVMYWYQQKSSQAPKLLFHYYDKDFNNEADTPDNFQSRRPNTSFCFLDIRSPGLGDTAMYLCATSTGGQLLYEQYFGPGTRLTVT.

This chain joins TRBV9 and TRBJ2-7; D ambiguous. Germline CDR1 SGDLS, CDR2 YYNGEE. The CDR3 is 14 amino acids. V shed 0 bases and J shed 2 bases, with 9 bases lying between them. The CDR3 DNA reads TGTGCCAGCAGCGTAGCTCCAGAAGCCTACGAGCAGTACTTC. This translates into CASSVAPEAYEQYF.

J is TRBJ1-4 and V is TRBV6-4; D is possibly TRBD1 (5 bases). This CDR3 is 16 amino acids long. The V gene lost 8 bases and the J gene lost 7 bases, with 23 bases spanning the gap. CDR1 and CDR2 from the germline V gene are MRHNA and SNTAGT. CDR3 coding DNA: TGTGCCAGCGTTAGGTGTCCGGGGGAACGATTTGAAAAACTGTTTTTT. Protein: CASVRCPGERFEKLFF.

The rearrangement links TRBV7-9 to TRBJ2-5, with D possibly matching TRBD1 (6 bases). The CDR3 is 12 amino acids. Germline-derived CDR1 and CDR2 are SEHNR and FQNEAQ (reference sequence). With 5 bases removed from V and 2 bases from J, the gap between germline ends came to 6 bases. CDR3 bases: TGTGCCAGCAGCCAGGGGCAAGAGACCCAGTACTTC. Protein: CASSQGQETQYF.

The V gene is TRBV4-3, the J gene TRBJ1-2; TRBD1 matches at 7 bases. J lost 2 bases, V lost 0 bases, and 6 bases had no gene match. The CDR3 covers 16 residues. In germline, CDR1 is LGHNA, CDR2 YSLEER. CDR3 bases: TGCGCCAGCAGCCAAGATTATCCGACAGGGAACTATGGCTACACCTTC. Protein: CASSQDYPTGNYGYTF.

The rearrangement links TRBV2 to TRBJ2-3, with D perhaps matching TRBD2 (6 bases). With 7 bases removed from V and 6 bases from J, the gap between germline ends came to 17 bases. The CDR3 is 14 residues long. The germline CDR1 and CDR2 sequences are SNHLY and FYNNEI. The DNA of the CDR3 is TGTGCCAGCACTCGTGGGGGGAAAGTGGATACGCAGTATTTT. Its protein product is CASTRGGKVDTQYF.

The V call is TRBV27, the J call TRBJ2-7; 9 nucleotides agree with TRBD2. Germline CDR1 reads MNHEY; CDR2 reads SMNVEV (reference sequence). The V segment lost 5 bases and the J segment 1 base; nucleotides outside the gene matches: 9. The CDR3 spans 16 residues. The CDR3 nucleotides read TGTGCCAGCAGTAACCGAGCGGGAGGCCTGTCCTACGAGCAGTACTTC. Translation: CASSNRAGGLSYEQYF.

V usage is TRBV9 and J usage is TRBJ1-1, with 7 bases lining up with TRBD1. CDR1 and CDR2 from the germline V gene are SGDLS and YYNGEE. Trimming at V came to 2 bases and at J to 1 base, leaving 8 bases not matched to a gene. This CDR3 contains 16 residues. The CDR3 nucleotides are TGTGCCAGCAGCGTCGTAGCCGGGACAGCGAACACTGAAGCTTTCTTT. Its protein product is CASSVVAGTANTEAFF.

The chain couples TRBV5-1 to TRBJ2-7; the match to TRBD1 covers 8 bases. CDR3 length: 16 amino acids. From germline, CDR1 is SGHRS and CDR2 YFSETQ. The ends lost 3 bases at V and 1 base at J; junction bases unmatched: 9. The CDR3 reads CASSYRTGSSSYEQYF. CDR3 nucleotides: TGCGCCAGCAGCTACCGGACAGGGAGTAGTTCCTACGAGCAGTACTTC.